These 25 T cell receptor beta chains share one sample of origin, sequenced in a study of blood T cell repertoires in COVID-19. Produced via immunoSEQ multiplex PCR; TCRdb's table is partial and in-frame only. The sample holds about 180,000 clones; around 88% are singletons and the top ten take roughly 3.7%. Sequences were obtained from peripheral blood. These receptor sequences come from a woman in her twenties or thirties with acute or convalescent COVID-19.

The V call is TRBV5-4, the J call TRBJ2-1; 8 bases are shared with TRBD2. CDR3 size: 15 residues. Unmatched junction bases numbered 4, after V lost 0 bases and J lost 5 bases. The V gene's germline CDR1 is SGHNT and CDR2 YYREEE (reference sequence). In DNA, the CDR3 is TGTGCCAGCAGCTTGGGCGGGAGGCCCAACAATGAGCAGTTCTTC. Protein: CASSLGGRPNNEQFF. The variable domain in full, with the rest retrieved from reference TRBV5-4 and TRBJ2-1, is ETGVTQSPTHLIKTRGQQVTLRCSSQSGHNTVSWYQQALGQGPQFIFQYYREEENGRGNFPPRFSGLQFPNYSSELNVNALELDDSALYLCASSLGGRPNNEQFFGPGTRLTVL.

This clone was counted a few times. The chain has TRBV6-6 and TRBJ2-7, with D perhaps matching TRBD2 (6 bases). Germline values: CDR1 MNHNY, CDR2 SVGAGI (reference sequence). V shed 8 bases and J shed 2 bases, with 10 bases lying between them. There are 12 residues in the CDR3. CDR3 residues: CASGGLPYEQYF. The CDR3 DNA reads as TGTGCCAGCGGGGGACTCCCCTACGAGCAGTACTTC.

This chain joins TRBV6-1 and TRBJ1-6, with TRBD1 matching over 9 bases. The trim removed 3 bases at V and 9 bases at J, leaving 6 bases unmatched. The CDR3 spans 15 residues. Germline CDR1 is MNHNS and CDR2 is SASEGT. For the CDR3, the DNA is TGTGCCAGCAGTGACCCGACAGGGGGAGGTTCACCCCTCCACTTT. As protein: CASSDPTGGGSPLHF.

This sequence joins TRBV7-9 and TRBJ1-4; TRBD1 is a possible D gene (6 bases). The germline V and J ends were trimmed by 5 bases and 12 bases, with 22 bases remaining between them. Germline loops: CDR1 SEHNR, CDR2 FQNEAQ (reference sequence). The CDR3 extends over 15 amino acids. CDR3 nucleotide sequence: TGTGCCAGCAGCCAGGGGCCTGCCCGGAAGGCGGAACTGTTTTTT. As protein: CASSQGPARKAELFF.

This rearrangement joins TRBV30 to TRBJ1-3; D not certain. Germline CDR1 and CDR2: GTSNPN and SVGIG (reference sequence). Trimming left V 0 bases short and J 3 bases short, with 3 bases between. The CDR3 extends over 12 amino acids. The CDR3 spells CAWSVLGNTIYF. The CDR3 nucleotides read TGTGCCTGGAGTGTACTTGGAAACACCATATATTTT.

The J gene is TRBJ2-7, the V gene TRBV23-1; D is possibly TRBD1 (7 bases). TRBV23-1 is designated an ORF whose function remains uncertain. Trimming took 2 bases from V and 1 from J, leaving 18 bases between them. This CDR3 is 17 amino acids long. This chain's CDR3 is CASSQICPQGGSYEQYF. The CDR3 nucleotides read TGCGCCAGCAGTCAAATCTGCCCCCAGGGGGGATCCTACGAGCAGTACTTC.

The chain is built from TRBV28 and TRBJ1-1; D uncertain. Trimming removed 2 bases from V and 2 bases from J, with 6 bases in between. The CDR3 runs to 13 residues. Germline lookup yields CDR1 MDHEN and CDR2 SYDVKM. The CDR3 spells CASSLRGNTEAFF. As DNA, the CDR3 is TGTGCCAGCAGTTTAAGAGGTAACACTGAAGCTTTCTTT.

In its sample, this clone was seen once. The gene calls are TRBV6-5 and TRBJ1-5, with 10 nucleotides matching TRBD1. The CDR3 is made up of 16 amino acids. Germline lookup yields CDR1 MNHEY and CDR2 SVGAGI. The V and J ends lost 4 bases and 3 bases, in that order; junction bases with no gene match: 6. The CDR3 sequence: CASSSNDRGHNQPQHF. CDR3 bases: TGTGCCAGCAGTTCGAACGACAGGGGGCACAATCAGCCCCAGCATTTT.

The chain links TRBV2 to TRBJ2-7, with TRBD2 as a possible D gene (5 bases). The CDR3 loop spans 12 amino acids. V lost 3 bases and J lost 6, with 9 bases in between. Per the germline V gene, CDR1 is SNHLY and CDR2 is FYNNEI. CDR3 sequence: CASSDGLAEQYF. The CDR3 nucleotides are TGTGCCAGCAGTGATGGTCTAGCCGAGCAGTACTTC.

The count of this clone is one. The chain carries TRBV6-6 and TRBJ2-1; D unclear. Germline V gene lookup returns CDR1 MNHNY and CDR2 SVGAGI (reference sequence). CDR3 length: 12 residues. V lost 2 bases to trimming and J lost 11 bases, with 10 bases between them. CDR3 nucleotides: TGTGCCAGCAGTTACAGTCTAGAGCAGCAGTTCTTC. The encoded protein is CASSYSLEQQFF.

This clone was seen a handful of times. This chain links TRBV10-1 with TRBJ2-1; D is ambiguous. Germline values: CDR1 WNHNN, CDR2 SYGVQD (reference sequence). CDR3 length equals 12 residues. The ends were cut back, 3 bases at V and 9 bases at J, with 9 bases in the middle. CDR3 loop: CASSDRWAEQFF. The DNA for the CDR3 is TGCGCCAGCAGTGACCGATGGGCTGAGCAGTTCTTC.

The rearrangement links TRBV5-8 to TRBJ1-6, with D possibly matching TRBD1 (5 bases). CDR3 length: 15 amino acids. V lost 4 bases and J 7 bases, leaving 15 bases between the germline ends. Germline CDR1 is SGHTS and CDR2 is YDEGEE. The CDR3 is CASSTTGTSNSPLHF. The CDR3 coding sequence is TGTGCCAGCAGCACGACCGGGACTTCAAATTCACCCCTCCACTTT. The complete variable domain, with remaining parts taken from reference TRBV5-8 and TRBJ1-6, reads EAGVTQSPTHLIKTRGQQATLRCSPISGHTSVYWYQQALGLGLQFLLWYDEGEERNRGNFPPRFSGRQFPNYSSELNVNALELEDSALYLCASSTTGTSNSPLHFGNGTRLTVT.

The rearrangement joins TRBV30 to TRBJ1-1; tentatively, D is TRBD1 (6 bases). V lost 7 bases, J lost 7 bases, and 19 bases lay in between. CDR3 size: 13 residues. From germline, CDR1 is GTSNPN and CDR2 SVGIG (reference sequence). In nucleotides, the CDR3 is TGTGCCTTCCAACAGGGCGTCGGGGATGAAGCTTTCTTT. This gives the protein CAFQQGVGDEAFF.

This clone was recorded once. One end of the junction is discordant with germline, which a read error may explain. V is TRBV5-5 and J is TRBJ2-3; D call uncertain. This CDR3 has 9 residues. Germline values: CDR1 SGHKS, CDR2 YYEKEE (reference sequence). DNA for the CDR3: TGTGCCAGCAGCTTGGTGCGGCATTTT. This gives the protein CASSLVRHF.

This clone was seen a single time. The chain combines TRBV27 with TRBJ2-7; 7 bases map to TRBD1. Trimming cost V 2 bases and J 3 bases; bases outside gene matches: 10. The CDR3 runs to 16 residues. Germline V lookup: CDR1 MNHEY, CDR2 SMNVEV (reference sequence). The DNA for the CDR3 is TGTGCCAGCAGTTTAAACCGGGACAGCTTCTACTACGAGCAGTACTTC. This codes for CASSLNRDSFYYEQYF.

The rearrangement uses TRBV7-2 and TRBJ2-1, with 7 bases that match TRBD2. This CDR3 contains 16 residues. Germline V gene data show CDR1 as SGHTA and CDR2 as FQGNSA. With 1 base clipped from V and 12 bases from J, the junction kept 15 bases outside the gene matches. The CDR3 DNA reads TGTGCCAGCAGCTTAGGGCCGAGCGGGACCCACCGTGGGCAGTTCTTC. Translated, it gives CASSLGPSGTHRGQFF.

This clone was seen a single time. This rearrangement joins TRBV7-9 to TRBJ1-2; D remains ambiguous. This CDR3 is 15 amino acids long. The germline CDR1 and CDR2 sequences are SEHNR and FQNEAQ (reference sequence). Trimming stripped 0 bases from V and 0 bases from J, with 8 bases between. The CDR3 protein is CASSLAVEANYGYTF. CDR3 nucleotides: TGTGCCAGCAGCTTAGCAGTGGAGGCTAACTATGGCTACACCTTC.

The chain is built from TRBV5-5 and TRBJ2-7, with D possibly matching TRBD2 (6 bases). CDR3 size: 14 residues. Per the germline V gene, CDR1 is SGHKS and CDR2 is YYEKEE (reference sequence). V lost 1 base and J lost 4, with 12 bases in between. This CDR3 is CASSLTIRGYEQYF. The CDR3 DNA reads as TGTGCCAGCAGCTTGACGATCCGGGGGTACGAGCAGTACTTC.

The rearrangement joins TRBV24-1 to TRBJ2-3, with D perhaps TRBD2 (6 bases). The CDR3 runs 14 residues. V lost 10 bases and J 7 bases, leaving 20 bases between the germline ends. From germline, CDR1 is KGHDR and CDR2 SFDVKD. The CDR3 is CATAPRGLSNTQYF. The CDR3, as DNA: TGTGCCACAGCTCCCCGGGGACTTTCCAATACGCAGTATTTT.

The gene calls are TRBV15 and TRBJ1-3; D remains unclear. The CDR3 extends over 16 amino acids. Germline V CDR1 and CDR2: LNHNV, YYDKDF (reference sequence). Trimming removed 1 base at V and 0 bases at J, with 10 bases between. Here the CDR3 DNA reads TGTGCCACCAGCAGAGGAGGGCCCCGCTCTGGAAACACCATATATTTT. Residues: CATSRGGPRSGNTIYF.

The chain joins TRBV5-1 to TRBJ2-1; 8 nucleotides match TRBD1. Germline CDR1 and CDR2: SGHRS and YFSETQ. J gave up 10 bases and V 0 bases, and 6 bases lay outside the gene matches. This CDR3 has 14 amino acids. The CDR3 nucleotides are TGCGCCAGCAGCTTGGATACAGGGGGGACGGAGCAGTTCTTC. Translation: CASSLDTGGTEQFF.

V usage is TRBV28 and J usage is TRBJ1-4; no firm D call. CDR1 and CDR2 (germline): MDHEN, SYDVKM. The CDR3 covers 15 residues. V lost 5 bases, J lost 8 bases, and 18 bases lay in between. The CDR3: CASSRQRLAEEKLFF. The CDR3, as DNA: TGTGCCAGCAGTCGACAACGACTAGCTGAGGAAAAACTGTTTTTT.

The chain uses TRBV5-6 and TRBJ2-7; 9 nucleotides agree with TRBD1. CDR3 size: 14 residues. The trim removed 4 bases at V and 3 bases at J, leaving 5 bases unmatched. The germline gives CDR1 SGHDT, CDR2 YYEEEE. CDR3 sequence reads: CASSRDRGNYEQYF. The DNA for the CDR3 is TGTGCCAGCAGCCGAGACAGGGGGAACTACGAGCAGTACTTC.

The V and J genes are TRBV11-3 and TRBJ1-6; TRBD1 might be the D (6 bases). This CDR3 region has 14 residues. V lost 3 bases, J lost 7 bases, and 10 bases lay in between. The germline V gene encodes CDR1 SGHNT and CDR2 YENEEA. The chain's CDR3 is CASSFRGQNSPLHF. The CDR3 coding sequence is TGTGCCAGCAGCTTCAGGGGACAAAATTCACCCCTCCACTTT.

This chain uses TRBV24-1 with TRBJ1-2; weak D call: TRBD1 (5 bases). Trimming shortened V by 7 bases and J by 2 bases, and 7 bases separated the two germline ends. CDR1 KGHDR and CDR2 SFDVKD come from the germline V gene. CDR3 length: 12 residues. The CDR3 nucleotides read TGTGCCACCAGCCAGGGAAACTATGGCTACACCTTC. As protein: CATSQGNYGYTF.